A single sample is the source of the 5 T cell receptor beta chains below, sequenced in a study of a mutant IDH1 vaccine in newly diagnosed glioma. Time point specified: baseline, week 1 (first vaccination visit). Treatment indicated: pre-vaccination baseline after standard-of-care therapy. The protocol was immunoSEQ multiplex PCR, while the TCRdb copy is restricted to in-frame clones and leaves out a portion. This sample carries about 98,000 clones, roughly 90% of them seen once, and the ten largest clones take roughly 0.61%. Sequences were derived from PBMCs, sampled from a glioma patient treated with radiotherapy, temozolomide or both. The receptors were gathered from a woman aged 45 to 65 with glioma.

The chain is built from TRBV18 and TRBJ2-1, with no clear D. V lost 0 bases to trimming and J lost 0 bases, with 9 bases between them. Germline V gives CDR1 KGHSH, CDR2 LQKENI. This CDR3 region has 16 residues. CDR3 coding DNA: TGTGCCAGCTCACCACCGCAAGGGTTCTCCTACAATGAGCAGTTCTTC. It is translated as CASSPPQGFSYNEQFF.

V is TRBV4-1 and J is TRBJ1-2; D remains unclear. CDR1 is MGHRA and CDR2 is YSYEKL in the germline V gene. The V end lost 0 bases, the J end lost 7 bases, and 9 bases lay between the germline ends. This CDR3 has 13 residues. The CDR3 nucleotides read TGCGCCAGCAGCCAAGAGGTCCGAAGTGGCTACACCTTC. Residues: CASSQEVRSGYTF.

This chain uses TRBV13 with TRBJ2-1, with 8 bases identical to TRBD1. CDR1 and CDR2 (germline): PRHDT, FYEKMQ (reference sequence). Unmatched junction bases numbered 21, after V lost 5 bases and J lost 9 bases. This CDR3 is 18 amino acids long. CDR3 DNA: TGTGCCAGCAGCGTCAGGGGGCTCGGGACGACCCCTAGGGGTGAGCAGTTCTTC. It specifies CASSVRGLGTTPRGEQFF.

The chain is built from TRBV15 and TRBJ1-2; D gene ambiguous. Trimming pared 1 base from V and 3 bases from J, leaving 12 bases between. Germline CDR1 is LNHNV and CDR2 is YYDKDF (reference sequence). CDR3 size: 15 residues. The CDR3 bases are TGTGCCACCAGCAGAGCGGGTGTCTCCCACTATGGCTACACCTTC. Translation: CATSRAGVSHYGYTF.

The rearrangement links TRBV25-1 to TRBJ1-6; weak D call: TRBD1 (5 bases). The CDR3 has 14 amino acids. The V and J ends lost 5 bases and 7 bases respectively, with 12 bases between them. Per the germline V gene, CDR1 is MGHDK and CDR2 is SYGVNS. The CDR3 sequence is CASSLGVSNSPLHF. CDR3 coding DNA: TGTGCCAGCAGTCTGGGGGTCTCGAATTCACCCCTCCACTTT.